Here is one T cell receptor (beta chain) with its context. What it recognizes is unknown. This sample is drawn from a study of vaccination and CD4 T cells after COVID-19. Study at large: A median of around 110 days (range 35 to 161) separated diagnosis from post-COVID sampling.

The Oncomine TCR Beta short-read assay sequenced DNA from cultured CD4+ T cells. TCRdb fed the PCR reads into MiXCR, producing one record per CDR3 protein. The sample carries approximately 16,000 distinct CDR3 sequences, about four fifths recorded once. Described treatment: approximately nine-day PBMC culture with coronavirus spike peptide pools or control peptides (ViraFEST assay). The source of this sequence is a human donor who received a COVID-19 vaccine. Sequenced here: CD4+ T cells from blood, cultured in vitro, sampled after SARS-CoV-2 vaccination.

CDR3 in amino acids: CASAPGHEKLNSPLHF. Written as DNA, the CDR3 is TGTGCCAGCGCCCCCGGGCACGAAAAACTAAATTCACCCCTCCACTTT. The chain links TRBV12-3 or TRBV12-4 to TRBJ1-6; no reliable D call. The CDR3 covers 16 residues. Trimming shortened V by 8 bases and J by 7 bases, and 21 bases separated the two germline ends.